The next 8 T cell receptor beta chains were all read from a single sample in a study of T cells in Graves' hyperthyroidism and ophthalmopathy. Authors of the study amplified TCR beta CDR3 regions from RNA transcripts. The HTBI set primed first-round TCR CDR3 RT-PCR. TCRdb reprocessed the multiplex PCR reads with MiXCR, giving one entry per CDR3 protein. The sample carries about 420,000 distinct CDR3 sequences, approximately 13% recorded once. The sample consisted of blood. These receptors were taken from a woman between 18 and 29 years old with Graves' hyperthyroidism.

The table lists this clonotype with a few counts. The chain combines TRBV20-1 with TRBJ2-5; TRBD2 matches at 12 bases. CDR1 is DFQATT, CDR2 SNEGSKA, per germline (reference sequence). The CDR3 spans 15 residues. With 5 bases clipped from V and 2 bases from J, the junction kept 6 bases outside the gene matches. For the CDR3, the DNA is TGCAGTGCTTACGCCGGACTAGCGGGACAAGAGACCCAGTACTTC. This encodes CSAYAGLAGQETQYF.

In its sample, this clonotype was seen a few times. The V gene is TRBV7-8, the J gene TRBJ2-7, with 7 bases lining up with TRBD2. This CDR3 is 15 amino acids long. Unmatched junction bases numbered 3, after V lost 1 base and J lost 0 bases. The germline gives CDR1 SGHVS, CDR2 FQNEAQ. The CDR3 nucleotides are TGTGCCAGCAGCTTAGTCAGCGGGACCTCCTACGAGCAGTACTTC. Translation: CASSLVSGTSYEQYF. The complete variable domain, with remaining parts taken from reference TRBV7-8 and TRBJ2-7, reads GAGVSQSPRYKVAKRGQDVALRCDPISGHVSLFWYQQALGQGPEFLTYFQNEAQLDKSGLPSDRFFAERPEGSVSTLKIQRTQQEDSAVYLCASSLVSGTSYEQYFGPGTRLTVT.

V is TRBV30 and J is TRBJ1-3, with D unclear. This CDR3 has 13 amino acids. From germline, CDR1 is GTSNPN and CDR2 SVGIG (reference sequence). V lost 8 bases to trimming and J lost 3 bases, with 14 bases between them. In nucleotides, the CDR3 is TGTGCCCGACGTACGAACGGTGGAAACACCATATATTTT. The encoded protein is CARRTNGGNTIYF.

This clonotype was found many times. The rearrangement links TRBV29-1 to TRBJ1-3; no definite D call. V shed 5 bases and J shed 0 bases, with 11 bases lying between them. The CDR3 is 14 residues long. Per germline, CDR1 SQVTM and CDR2 ANQGSEA. CDR3 bases: TGCAGCGTTCTGAGGTGGGACTCTGGAAACACCATATATTTT. Translating gives CSVLRWDSGNTIYF.

This clonotype was observed many times. The gene calls are TRBV6-1 and TRBJ1-1, with 7 bases lining up with TRBD1. The germline gives CDR1 MNHNS, CDR2 SASEGT. The CDR3 has 15 amino acids. With V trimmed by 5 bases and J by 1 base, 7 bases remained unmatched. DNA for the CDR3: TGTGCCAGCAGTCCTCGGACAGGAACGAACACTGAAGCTTTCTTT. This sequence encodes CASSPRTGTNTEAFF.

This clonotype was recorded a few times. One end of the junction fails to match germline, which may point to a read error. The CDR3 nucleotides are TGCGCCAGCAGCCGAGGGTTACTACTAGCGCCGTCCCCCGTCGAATCCTACGGGCAGTACTTC. Protein product: CASSRGLLLAPSPVESYGQYF. The chain joins TRBV10-1 to TRBJ2-7; 7 positions agree with TRBD2. This CDR3 spans 21 amino acids. Germline CDR1 is WNHNN and CDR2 is SYGVQD (reference sequence).

This clonotype occurred a few times. This chain uses TRBV6-6 with TRBJ1-3, with no clear D. Looked up from germline, CDR1 is MNHNY and CDR2 is SVGAGI (reference sequence). The CDR3 length is 15 residues. Trimming cost V 2 bases and J 0 bases, with 8 bases left between them. This CDR3 is CASSYSTVSGNTIYF. In DNA, the CDR3 is TGTGCCAGCAGTTACAGCACCGTCTCTGGAAACACCATATATTTT.

This clonotype showed up many times. The J gene is TRBJ2-7, the V gene TRBV20-1, with 7 positions matching TRBD1. J was trimmed by 1 base and V by 7 bases; bases with no gene match: 4. CDR1 and CDR2 (germline): DFQATT, SNEGSKA (reference sequence). The CDR3 has 12 amino acids. CDR3 coding DNA: TGCAGTGTTTTCAGGGGGTCCTACGAGCAGTACTTC. It yields the protein CSVFRGSYEQYF.